Listed here are 23 T cell receptor beta chains from one sample, sequenced in a study of T cell responses to AZD1222 COVID-19 vaccine (dated by TCRdb to the early 2020s). Library construction relied on the immunoSEQ multiplex PCR assay. The immuneACCESS repertoire file appears here via TCRdb, limited to in-frame rearrangements. These files lack a portion of the clones; in checked studies, under half of the deficit traces to unresolved V genes, and the cause of the others is not known. The sample has under 130,000 clones on record, roughly 82% of them singletons. The top ten clones comprise around 5.1% of the sample. Explained via the paper, the time point label denotes: baseline before first vaccination. The sequences come from peripheral blood, collected on day 0 of AZD1222 vaccination. The receptors were gathered from an adult in good health.

The J gene is TRBJ1-1, the V gene TRBV7-2; D remains ambiguous. The CDR3 extends over 13 amino acids. The V end lost 6 bases, the J end lost 0 bases, and 8 bases lay between the germline ends. Germline V gene data show CDR1 as SGHTA and CDR2 as FQGNSA. CDR3 coding DNA: TGTGCCAGCAGTCTACAGATGAACACTGAAGCTTTCTTT. Its protein product is CASSLQMNTEAFF.

The chain links TRBV3-1 (or the pseudogene TRBV3-2) to TRBJ2-2; the D is unclear. The CDR3 length is 15 residues. Germline CDR1 and CDR2: LGHDT and YNNKEL (reference sequence). The ends were cut back, 1 base at V and 3 bases at J, with 9 bases in the middle. CDR3 protein: CASSQGRGDTGELFF. As DNA, the CDR3 is TGTGCCAGCAGCCAAGGTAGAGGAGACACCGGGGAGCTGTTTTTT.

V usage is TRBV6-5 and J usage is TRBJ1-6; D is ambiguous. The CDR3 covers 11 residues. Trimming pared 8 bases from V and 6 bases from J, leaving 5 bases between. Per germline, CDR1 MNHEY and CDR2 SVGAGI. In DNA form, the CDR3 reads TGTGCCAGCTCGGGTAATTCACCCCTCCACTTT. Its protein product is CASSGNSPLHF.

The chain employs TRBV4-3 and TRBJ1-2, with TRBD1 identical over 7 bases. The CDR3 has 17 residues. Losses at the gene ends were 3 bases for V and 4 bases for J; bases not matched to a gene: 14. CDR1 and CDR2 from the germline V gene are LGHNA and YSLEER. The DNA of the CDR3 is TGCGCCAGCAGCCAGCAAAGTCGACAGGGAAGTTTCTATGGCTACACCTTC. Translated, it gives CASSQQSRQGSFYGYTF.

The CDR3 here is CASSKHRPKNRLADYGYTF. DNA of the CDR3: TGTGCCAGCAGCAAACATCGACCGAAAAACAGGCTCGCGGATTATGGCTACACCTTC. V is TRBV21-1 and J is TRBJ1-2; the table's D call, TRBD1, was not checked against the DNA. TRBV21-1 counts as a pseudogene. The CDR3 covers 19 residues.

J is TRBJ2-7 and V is TRBV7-9, with 7 bases fitting TRBD2. Germline V gene lookup returns CDR1 SEHNR and CDR2 FQNEAQ (reference sequence). The CDR3 runs to 13 residues. The V segment lost 3 bases and the J segment 7 bases; nucleotides outside the gene matches: 6. Here the CDR3 reads CASSFGGSGEQYF. For the CDR3, the DNA is TGTGCCAGCAGCTTTGGGGGTAGCGGGGAGCAGTACTTC.

This clone was observed a single time. The gene calls are TRBV18 and TRBJ1-1, with a possible D match to TRBD1 (6 bases). Trimming left V 5 bases short and J 4 bases short, with 17 bases between. Germline V gives CDR1 KGHSH, CDR2 LQKENI. The CDR3 has 15 residues. Here the CDR3 reads CASSYRRQGSTEAFF. Here the CDR3 DNA reads TGTGCCAGCTCATATCGTCGTCAGGGGTCCACTGAAGCTTTCTTT.

V gene TRBV5-1 combines with J gene TRBJ1-3, with a tentative D call TRBD1 (5 bases). Trimming stripped 1 base from V and 4 bases from J, with 12 bases between. Germline V gives CDR1 SGHRS, CDR2 YFSETQ. This CDR3 region has 15 residues. The CDR3 region has the DNA TGCGCCAGCAGCTTGTGGCAGGGAGACGGAAACACCATATATTTT. It is translated as CASSLWQGDGNTIYF.

This chain links TRBV10-3 with TRBJ2-1, with 7 nucleotides matching TRBD1. With V trimmed by 6 bases and J by 1 base, 6 bases remained unmatched. The length of the CDR3 is 15 residues. Per the germline V gene, CDR1 is ENHRY and CDR2 is SYGVKD. CDR3 DNA: TGTGCCATCAGGAAAACAGGGGAGTCCTACAATGAGCAGTTCTTC. Amino acid sequence: CAIRKTGESYNEQFF.

The chain is built from TRBV5-4 and TRBJ1-1; TRBD1 agrees at 8 bases. The CDR3 covers 14 residues. Germline loops: CDR1 SGHNT, CDR2 YYREEE (reference sequence). Germline trimming cut 5 bases from V and 3 bases from J; bases unmatched to any gene: 6. For the CDR3, the DNA is TGTGCCAGCAGACGGGACAGGATAGACACTGAAGCTTTCTTT. Its protein product is CASRRDRIDTEAFF.

This clone was picked up one time. The chain links TRBV27 to TRBJ1-2; D gene uncertain. This CDR3 has 16 amino acids. From germline, CDR1 is MNHEY and CDR2 SMNVEV (reference sequence). V was cut by 6 bases and J by 3 bases, with 20 bases left in between. This CDR3 reads CASSPLGPGVHYGYTF. The CDR3 region has the DNA TGTGCCAGCAGCCCCTTAGGGCCCGGGGTTCACTATGGCTACACCTTC.

This clone was detected only a few times. The rearrangement joins TRBV18 to TRBJ2-5; D might be TRBD1 (6 bases). Germline CDR1 is KGHSH and CDR2 is LQKENI. Deletions cut 3 bases from V and 4 bases from J, with 15 bases between. This CDR3 contains 15 residues. The CDR3 DNA sequence: TGTGCCAGCTCACCCCGGACAGCCCATGGAGAGACCCAGTACTTC. Translating it yields CASSPRTAHGETQYF. The full variable domain, rest sourced from reference TRBV18 and TRBJ2-5, is NAGVMQNPRHLVRRRGQEARLRCSPMKGHSHVYWYRQLPEEGLKFMVYLQKENIIDESGMPKERFSAEFPKEGPSILRIQQVVRGDSAAYFCASSPRTAHGETQYFGPGTRLLVL.

The CDR3 reads CASSARTSGGETQYF. The CDR3 DNA is TGTGCCAGCAGCGCCCGGACTAGCGGGGGAGAGACCCAGTACTTC. This chain links TRBV11-2 with TRBJ2-5, with 13 bases that match TRBD2. The germline gives CDR1 SGHAT, CDR2 FQNNGV. This CDR3 comprises 15 residues. V dropped 5 bases and J dropped 4; count of bases not matched to a gene: 4.

The chain employs TRBV18 and TRBJ2-7; 7 bases agree with TRBD1. The germline gives CDR1 KGHSH, CDR2 LQKENI. V shed 3 bases, J shed 2 bases, and the junction held 4 bases outside the gene matches. The length of the CDR3 is 14 residues. CDR3 loop: CASSPETGTYEQYF. CDR3 coding DNA: TGTGCCAGCTCACCCGAGACAGGGACCTACGAGCAGTACTTC.

The chain joins TRBV11-2 to TRBJ2-1; 15 nucleotides line up with TRBD2. The CDR3 loop spans 13 amino acids. Trimming removed 2 bases from V and 15 bases from J; junction bases left unmatched: 2. The germline gives CDR1 SGHAT, CDR2 FQNNGV. The CDR3 protein is CASSLWGLAGGFF. As DNA, the CDR3 is TGTGCCAGCAGCTTATGGGGACTAGCGGGGGGGTTCTTC.

The chain links TRBV15 to TRBJ1-3; D is possibly TRBD1 (5 bases). The CDR3 is 13 amino acids. Trimming left V 3 bases short and J 9 bases short, with 12 bases between. Germline loops: CDR1 LNHNV, CDR2 YYDKDF (reference sequence). This CDR3 is CATSRGDLSTIYF. The CDR3 DNA follows: TGTGCCACCAGCAGGGGGGACTTATCCACCATATATTTT.

This clone was picked up one time. The V call is TRBV24-1, the J call TRBJ2-7; tentatively, D is TRBD1 (6 bases). The CDR3 sequence is 16 residues long. V was pared by 4 bases and J by 2 bases, with 17 bases between. Per germline, CDR1 KGHDR and CDR2 SFDVKD. The CDR3 spells CATSDLSHDRTYEQYF. DNA of the CDR3: TGTGCCACCAGTGACCTGAGCCATGACAGGACCTACGAGCAGTACTTC.

The chain has TRBV3-1 (or the pseudogene TRBV3-2) and TRBJ1-5; the D is unclear. Germline loops: CDR1 LGHDT, CDR2 YNNKEL (reference sequence). This CDR3 is 13 amino acids long. Trimming left V 0 bases short and J 5 bases short, with 5 bases between. CDR3 bases: TGTGCCAGCAGCCAAGACCCTTATCAGCCCCAGCATTTT. Its protein product is CASSQDPYQPQHF.

The J gene is TRBJ2-3, the V gene TRBV15; D remains unclear. The CDR3 has 19 amino acids. Looked up from germline, CDR1 is LNHNV and CDR2 is YYDKDF (reference sequence). Trimming took 0 bases from V and 2 from J, leaving 21 bases between them. CDR3 loop: CATSRDFPLLAEYTDTQYF. The DNA of the CDR3 is TGTGCCACCAGCAGAGATTTCCCTCTGTTGGCGGAATACACAGATACGCAGTATTTT.

V is TRBV4-3 and J is TRBJ2-4, with 7 bases matching TRBD1. The ends lost 1 base at V and 9 bases at J; junction bases unmatched: 6. Per germline, CDR1 LGHNA and CDR2 YSLEER. The CDR3 is 14 residues long. The CDR3 region has the DNA TGCGCCAGCAGCCAAGGGGGGACAGCCAGCATTCAGTACTTC. This sequence encodes CASSQGGTASIQYF.

The chain joins TRBV7-2 to TRBJ1-4; no clear D gene. The CDR3 is 14 residues long. Per the germline V gene, CDR1 is SGHTA and CDR2 is FQGNSA. Trimming removed 3 bases from V and 0 bases from J, with 5 bases in between. This chain's CDR3 is CASSLAPTNEKLFF. The DNA of the CDR3 is TGTGCCAGCAGCTTGGCGCCAACTAATGAAAAACTGTTTTTT. Supplemented by reference TRBV7-2 and TRBJ1-4, the full variable domain reads GAGVSQSPSNKVTEKGKDVELRCDPISGHTALYWYRQSLGQGLEFLIYFQGNSAPDKSGLPSDRFSAERTGGSVSTLTIQRTQQEDSAVYLCASSLAPTNEKLFFGSGTQLSVL.

This chain links TRBV5-6 with TRBJ1-5; 9 bases fit TRBD1. Germline values: CDR1 SGHDT, CDR2 YYEEEE. The CDR3 totals 15 residues. V gave up 4 bases and J gave up 3 bases; unmatched junction bases: 5. This CDR3 is CASSPGTGTNQPQHF. CDR3 in DNA: TGTGCCAGCAGCCCGGGGACAGGGACCAATCAGCCCCAGCATTTT.

The chain recombines TRBV11-2 with TRBJ1-2, with D unresolved. Germline V gives CDR1 SGHAT, CDR2 FQNNGV. The ends were cut back, 1 base at V and 3 bases at J, with 9 bases in the middle. This CDR3 is 14 amino acids long. The chain's CDR3 is CASSLAAGDYGYTF. CDR3 sequence (DNA): TGTGCCAGCAGCTTAGCTGCCGGAGACTATGGCTACACCTTC.